Listed here are 29 T cell receptor beta chains from one sample, sequenced in a study of T cell changes during pregnancy in multiple sclerosis. TCRdb's table, derived via immunoSEQ multiplex PCR, lists solely in-frame clones and lacks some. The table lists 59,000 or so clones, approximately 90% of them singletons. Specimen: peripheral blood, collected in the third trimester of pregnancy. The receptors originated from a female donor in good health, enrolled as a control in a pregnancy study.

Only one count was recorded for this clone. The chain combines TRBV28 with TRBJ2-2; 14 nucleotides line up with TRBD2. With 6 bases clipped from V and 0 bases from J, the junction kept 9 bases outside the gene matches. This CDR3 is built from 19 residues. The V gene's germline CDR1 is MDHEN and CDR2 SYDVKM. The CDR3 spells CASSSGGLAGASNTGELFF. The CDR3 DNA sequence: TGTGCCAGCAGCTCCGGGGGACTAGCGGGGGCCTCGAACACCGGGGAGCTGTTTTTT.

This chain uses TRBV7-7 with TRBJ2-5; tentative D call: TRBD1 (6 bases). The CDR3 extends over 13 amino acids. The V gene's germline CDR1 is SSHAT and CDR2 FNYEAQ (reference sequence). V lost 5 bases and J lost 4, with 11 bases in between. In DNA, the CDR3 is TGTGCCAGCAGCGTCAGGGGCGGAGAGACCCAGTACTTC. Translated, it gives CASSVRGGETQYF.

The J gene is TRBJ2-7, the V gene TRBV5-6; TRBD1 matches at 8 bases. The V gene's germline CDR1 is SGHDT and CDR2 YYEEEE. V shed 1 base, J shed 4 bases, and the junction held 7 bases outside the gene matches. The CDR3 covers 15 residues. CDR3 sequence: CASSLLTGVPYEQYF. The CDR3 DNA reads TGTGCCAGCAGCTTGCTGACAGGGGTCCCGTACGAGCAGTACTTC.

CDR3 in DNA: TGTGCCAGCAGCCAAGCCGGTGAGCAGTTCTTC. Encoded protein: CASSQAGEQFF. The rearrangement uses TRBV4-2 and TRBJ2-1; D gene uncertain. CDR3 length: 11 amino acids. V was trimmed by 1 base and J by 9 bases, leaving 4 bases between them. In germline, CDR1 is LGHNA, CDR2 YNFKEQ.

V and J are TRBV5-4 and TRBJ1-2, with TRBD1 matching 8 bases. V shed 4 bases and J 5 bases; nucleotides not matched to a gene: 16. The CDR3 has 17 amino acids. Germline V CDR1 and CDR2: SGHNT, YYREEE (reference sequence). The CDR3 region is CASSPPGQVYSMYGYTF. The CDR3 bases are TGTGCCAGCAGCCCACCGGGACAGGTGTACTCTATGTATGGCTACACCTTC. Variable domain in full (rest from reference TRBV5-4 and TRBJ1-2): ETGVTQSPTHLIKTRGQQVTLRCSSQSGHNTVSWYQQALGQGPQFIFQYYREEENGRGNFPPRFSGLQFPNYSSELNVNALELDDSALYLCASSPPGQVYSMYGYTFGSGTRLTVV.

This sequence joins TRBV7-6 and TRBJ1-3; 8 positions agree with TRBD1. The CDR3 spans 15 residues. J lost 4 bases, V lost 4 bases, and 6 bases had no gene match. The germline gives CDR1 SGHVS, CDR2 FNYEAQ. As DNA, the CDR3 is TGTGCCAGCAGCTCCCTTCAGGGGGCAGGAAACACCATATATTTT. Protein: CASSSLQGAGNTIYF.

The chain joins TRBV7-2 to TRBJ2-5; TRBD2 is a possible D gene (6 bases). V gave up 5 bases and J gave up 7 bases, with 14 bases separating them. This CDR3 is 13 amino acids long. In germline, CDR1 is SGHTA, CDR2 FQGNSA. CDR3 sequence reads: CASSNRLDGTQYF. The CDR3 nucleotides are TGTGCCAGCAGCAACCGACTAGACGGGACCCAGTACTTC.

The V gene is TRBV5-1, the J gene TRBJ2-2; 9 bases line up with TRBD1. With V trimmed by 5 bases and J by 4 bases, 6 bases remained unmatched. The germline V gene encodes CDR1 SGHRS and CDR2 YFSETQ. The CDR3 has 15 amino acids. CDR3 DNA: TGCGCCAGCAGGGACAGGGGTCCCTCCACCGGGGAGCTGTTTTTT. Its protein product is CASRDRGPSTGELFF.

The rearrangement uses TRBV5-1 and TRBJ2-7; TRBD1 aligns across 7 bases. The V and J ends lost 3 bases and 7 bases, in that order; junction bases with no gene match: 10. The germline gives CDR1 SGHRS, CDR2 YFSETQ. The CDR3 totals 14 residues. CDR3 coding DNA: TGCGCCAGCAGCTCCCAGGGGGAAGGTACGGAGCAGTACTTC. This encodes CASSSQGEGTEQYF.

J is TRBJ2-7 and V is TRBV5-4; the D is unclear. This CDR3 has 14 residues. CDR1 and CDR2 (germline): SGHNT, YYREEE (reference sequence). V shed 0 bases and J shed 4 bases, with 11 bases lying between them. The CDR3 loop is CASSLDRTAYEQYF. In DNA, the CDR3 is TGTGCCAGCAGCTTGGACAGAACCGCTTACGAGCAGTACTTC.

The chain carries TRBV7-6 and TRBJ2-1; tentatively, D is TRBD2 (5 bases). There are 15 residues in the CDR3. V shed 4 bases and J shed 6 bases, with 16 bases lying between them. Germline CDR1 and CDR2: SGHVS and FNYEAQ. The CDR3 DNA reads TGTGCCAGCAGCTCTTACACCCAACGGGGCAATGAGCAGTTCTTC. Translated, it gives CASSSYTQRGNEQFF.

The CDR3 reads CASSLSPVNTEAFF. CDR3 coding DNA: TGTGCCAGCAGCTTAAGTCCAGTGAACACTGAAGCTTTCTTT. The chain joins TRBV7-2 to TRBJ1-1, with D unresolved. Trimming removed 2 bases at V and 0 bases at J, with 7 bases between. Germline-derived CDR1 and CDR2 are SGHTA and FQGNSA. This CDR3 has 14 residues.

The rearrangement links TRBV6-6 to TRBJ2-3; TRBD1 might be the D (6 bases). Germline CDR1 and CDR2: MNHNY and SVGAGI (reference sequence). With 1 base removed from V and 11 bases from J, the gap between germline ends came to 16 bases. The CDR3 is 14 residues long. CDR3 sequence: CASSYFQGGREQYF. CDR3 nucleotide sequence: TGTGCCAGCAGTTACTTCCAAGGGGGACGTGAGCAGTATTTT.

Regarding this clone: This same CDR3 is encoded by further DNA sequences in the sample. This sequence joins TRBV5-1 and TRBJ1-1; no reliable D call. The V and J ends lost 1 base and 2 bases respectively, with 6 bases between them. CDR1 is SGHRS, CDR2 YFSETQ, per germline. The CDR3 totals 13 residues. The CDR3 protein is CASSLTVNTEAFF. The CDR3 DNA reads as TGCGCCAGCAGCTTGACGGTAAACACTGAAGCTTTCTTT.

The chain links TRBV7-9 to TRBJ1-2, with TRBD1 as a possible D gene (5 bases). Germline V gives CDR1 SEHNR, CDR2 FQNEAQ (reference sequence). The V gene lost 5 bases and the J gene lost 4 bases, with 17 bases spanning the gap. CDR3 size: 15 residues. The CDR3 DNA sequence: TGTGCCAGCAGCCGCCAGGACACCGGACCCTATGGCTACACCTTC. It encodes CASSRQDTGPYGYTF.

This chain uses TRBV7-2 with TRBJ2-7, with 14 bases lining up with TRBD2. Looked up from germline, CDR1 is SGHTA and CDR2 is FQGNSA. The CDR3 spans 13 residues. Losses at the gene ends were 9 bases for V and 4 bases for J; bases not matched to a gene: 2. The CDR3 sequence is CASRLAGGYEQYF. CDR3 sequence (DNA): TGTGCCAGTAGACTAGCGGGAGGGTACGAGCAGTACTTC.

CDR3 in DNA: TGCGCCAGCAGCCAGGCCAACCTTGGAGGGGGCGGTCAGCCCCAGCATTTT. It is translated as CASSQANLGGGGQPQHF. V is TRBV4-1 and J is TRBJ1-5, with 7 bases aligning to TRBD1. The CDR3 has 17 amino acids. V was clipped by 3 bases and J by 6 bases; unmatched bases: 14. The germline V gene has CDR1 MGHRA and CDR2 YSYEKL.

The chain recombines TRBV5-4 with TRBJ1-1, with 8 bases identical to TRBD1. The CDR3 has 15 residues. Trimming cost V 7 bases and J 2 bases; bases outside gene matches: 10. Germline CDR1 SGHNT, CDR2 YYREEE (reference sequence). The CDR3 protein is CASGGGQVLNTEAFF. CDR3 coding DNA: TGTGCCAGCGGGGGGGGACAGGTCCTCAACACTGAAGCTTTCTTT.

The chain carries TRBV15 and TRBJ1-1, with a tentative D call TRBD1 (5 bases). Between the trimmed V and J ends, which lost 3 bases and 3 bases, there was a span of 11 bases. Germline CDR1 reads LNHNV; CDR2 reads YYDKDF (reference sequence). The CDR3 length is 14 residues. CDR3 sequence: CATSRGGADTEAFF. CDR3 coding DNA: TGTGCCACCAGCAGGGGGGGTGCGGACACTGAAGCTTTCTTT.

The genes are TRBV14 and TRBJ2-3; D uncertain. The CDR3 length is 14 residues. V lost 6 bases, J lost 2 bases, and 12 bases lay in between. Germline-derived CDR1 and CDR2 are SGHDN and FVKESK. The CDR3 is CASSDSGYTDTQYF. The DNA of the CDR3 is TGTGCCAGCAGTGACTCCGGTTACACAGATACGCAGTATTTT.

V is TRBV18 and J is TRBJ1-2, with D perhaps TRBD1 (6 bases). The V end lost 2 bases, the J end lost 8 bases, and 12 bases lay between the germline ends. Germline values: CDR1 KGHSH, CDR2 LQKENI. This CDR3 contains 13 residues. CDR3 DNA sequence: TGTGCCAGCTCACCAGGGGCAGGGGTCGGCTACACCTTC. Its translation: CASSPGAGVGYTF.

Only one count was recorded for this clone. The rearrangement uses TRBV7-2 and TRBJ1-2; 9 bases fit TRBD1. J lost 4 bases, V lost 4 bases, and 10 bases had no gene match. CDR3 size: 16 residues. In germline, CDR1 is SGHTA, CDR2 FQGNSA. CDR3 sequence reads: CASSSYSGQGFYGYTF. The CDR3 coding sequence is TGTGCCAGCAGCTCCTATTCGGGACAGGGCTTCTATGGCTACACCTTC.

The sample holds a few counts of this clone. This chain uses TRBV19 with TRBJ1-1; unclear D gene. The germline V gene has CDR1 LNHDA and CDR2 SQIVND (reference sequence). The CDR3 length is 14 residues. Trimming cost V 5 bases and J 1 base, with 11 bases left between them. Here the CDR3 DNA reads TGTGCCAGTAGTTGGGGTCGGGGGAACACTGAAGCTTTCTTT. It codes for CASSWGRGNTEAFF.

The rearrangement joins TRBV19 to TRBJ2-7; D call uncertain. Trimming cost V 3 bases and J 4 bases, with 7 bases left between them. In germline, CDR1 is LNHDA, CDR2 SQIVND (reference sequence). This CDR3 spans 12 amino acids. CDR3 region: CASSIRGYEQYF. In DNA form, the CDR3 reads TGTGCCAGTAGTATCAGAGGATACGAGCAGTACTTC.

The chain uses TRBV10-1 and TRBJ2-7; 11 bases map to TRBD1. CDR1 is WNHNN, CDR2 SYGVQD, per germline (reference sequence). Unmatched junction bases numbered 7, after V lost 0 bases and J lost 3 bases. The CDR3 runs to 17 residues. The CDR3 sequence: CASSESRGGTGGYEQYF. The DNA of the CDR3 is TGCGCCAGCAGTGAGTCGAGAGGGGGGACAGGGGGCTACGAGCAGTACTTC.

The gene calls are TRBV6-5 and TRBJ2-5; D not resolved. Trimming took off 0 bases at V and 10 bases at J, with 18 bases between the two ends. The germline gives CDR1 MNHEY, CDR2 SVGAGI. The CDR3 is 15 residues long. CDR3 residues: CASSYSFVKPLGQYF. CDR3 in DNA: TGTGCCAGCAGTTACTCGTTTGTAAAGCCTCTCGGCCAGTACTTC.

The table lists this clone with a count of one. The chain recombines TRBV7-2 with TRBJ1-1; D may be TRBD1 (5 bases). This CDR3 is built from 15 residues. Germline V gives CDR1 SGHTA, CDR2 FQGNSA. The V end was cut by 4 bases, the J end by 3 bases, with 15 bases between. Written as DNA, the CDR3 is TGTGCCAGCAGCTGGGTGCCGGGAGGGGACACTGAAGCTTTCTTT. It yields the protein CASSWVPGGDTEAFF.

V gene TRBV11-2 combines with J gene TRBJ2-7; TRBD1 might be the D (6 bases). CDR3 size: 16 residues. Germline CDR1 reads SGHAT; CDR2 reads FQNNGV. The V gene lost 1 base and the J gene lost 2 bases, with 15 bases spanning the gap. The CDR3 region is CASSLASGAGAYEQYF. CDR3 nucleotides: TGTGCCAGCAGCTTAGCTTCAGGGGCCGGGGCCTACGAGCAGTACTTC.

The chain uses TRBV7-2 and TRBJ2-5, with 12 bases lining up with TRBD2. Germline V gives CDR1 SGHTA, CDR2 FQGNSA. This CDR3 region has 16 residues. The junction had 3 bases not matched to a gene; V was cut back by 3 bases and J by 1 base. CDR3: CASSFGLAGPQETQYF. CDR3 DNA: TGTGCCAGCAGCTTCGGACTAGCGGGGCCCCAAGAGACCCAGTACTTC. Full variable domain (remainder filled in from reference TRBV7-2 and TRBJ2-5): GAGVSQSPSNKVTEKGKDVELRCDPISGHTALYWYRQSLGQGLEFLIYFQGNSAPDKSGLPSDRFSAERTGGSVSTLTIQRTQQEDSAVYLCASSFGLAGPQETQYFGPGTRLLVL.